The 24 T cell receptor beta chains below all came from one sample that was sequenced in a study of blood T cell repertoires in COVID-19. Repertoires were generated with immunoSEQ multiplex PCR, while TCRdb's copy carries only in-frame clones and drops some. Counted here are roughly 190,000 clones, 86% occurring once; the ten biggest clones make up approximately 23%. The sequenced sample was PBMCs or T cells enriched from blood (not recorded which). The receptors originated from a woman aged 40-49 years in a cohort exposed to, infected with or recovered from COVID-19 (not recorded which).

The chain is built from TRBV9 and TRBJ1-1, with D maybe TRBD1 (6 bases). V lost 7 bases and J lost 3, with 22 bases in between. The CDR3 consists of 16 residues. CDR1 SGDLS and CDR2 YYNGEE come from the germline V gene. The CDR3 coding sequence is TGTGCCAGCTCAGGACAGCCTAGCCCTCCGGACACTGAAGCTTTCTTT. It codes for CASSGQPSPPDTEAFF.

The CDR3 is CASRNIQGRGYAFF. The CDR3 DNA reads as TGCGCCAGCAGAAACATACAGGGAAGGGGTTATGCTTTCTTT. The chain joins TRBV5-1 to TRBJ1-1, with D maybe TRBD1 (6 bases). Germline assignment: CDR1 SGHRS and CDR2 YFSETQ. The CDR3 runs to 14 residues. V dropped 5 bases and J dropped 11 bases, with 22 bases sitting between them.

The genes are TRBV4-1 and TRBJ2-7, with 11 bases fitting TRBD2. This CDR3 is built from 18 residues. Unmatched junction bases numbered 11, after V lost 4 bases and J lost 0 bases. Germline CDR1 reads MGHRA; CDR2 reads YSYEKL. The CDR3 region has the DNA TGCGCCAGCAGCCTGCACCCGACTAGCGGGGACCTCTCCTACGAGCAGTACTTC. It is translated as CASSLHPTSGDLSYEQYF.

The chain joins TRBV3-1 (or the pseudogene TRBV3-2) to TRBJ1-2; 9 bases fit TRBD1. The V segment lost 0 bases and the J segment 6 bases; nucleotides outside the gene matches: 8. CDR3 length: 16 amino acids. Germline V CDR1 and CDR2: LGHDT, YNNKEL (reference sequence). CDR3 region: CASSQDAVGQGNGYTF. The CDR3 coding sequence is TGTGCCAGCAGCCAAGATGCTGTGGGACAGGGTAATGGCTACACCTTC.

The chain uses TRBV9 and TRBJ1-1, with a weak D call TRBD1 (5 bases). Trimming shortened V by 0 bases and J by 7 bases, and 13 bases separated the two germline ends. CDR3 length: 14 residues. Germline values: CDR1 SGDLS, CDR2 YYNGEE. The CDR3 bases are TGTGCCAGCAGCGTAGGAGGCGCGGGGGTTGAAGCTTTCTTT. Amino acids: CASSVGGAGVEAFF.

The chain joins TRBV2 to TRBJ1-2; D may be TRBD1 (6 bases). This CDR3 contains 13 residues. The V and J ends lost 4 bases and 4 bases respectively, with 10 bases between them. The germline V gene has CDR1 SNHLY and CDR2 FYNNEI. CDR3 sequence (DNA): TGTGCCAGCAGTGGGGGGGGCTCCTATGGCTACACCTTC. Translation gives CASSGGGSYGYTF.

In this sample, this clone turned up a few times. The V and J genes are TRBV7-9 and TRBJ1-6; 7 positions match TRBD1. V gave up 4 bases and J gave up 8 bases; unmatched junction bases: 5. This CDR3 spans 14 amino acids. Germline V gene lookup returns CDR1 SEHNR and CDR2 FQNEAQ (reference sequence). This CDR3 reads CASSSGTVYSPLHF. CDR3 nucleotide sequence: TGTGCCAGCAGCTCCGGGACAGTTTATTCACCCCTCCACTTT.

This clone was picked up one time. CDR3 loop: CASSLAVNTGELFF. CDR3 DNA sequence: TGTGCCAGCAGCTTAGCCGTGAACACCGGGGAGCTGTTTTTT. This sequence joins TRBV11-2 and TRBJ2-2; D remains unclear. The CDR3 is 14 amino acids. Looked up from germline, CDR1 is SGHAT and CDR2 is FQNNGV. Trimming pared 1 base from V and 1 base from J, leaving 4 bases between.

The chain links TRBV27 to TRBJ2-7; TRBD1 matches at 7 bases. J was trimmed by 2 bases and V by 6 bases; bases with no gene match: 10. The germline CDR1 and CDR2 sequences are MNHEY and SMNVEV (reference sequence). There are 15 residues in the CDR3. For the CDR3, the DNA is TGTGCCAGCAGCCGTAGGGGGCTGGGCCCCTACGAGCAGTACTTC. Its translation: CASSRRGLGPYEQYF.

This chain uses TRBV2 with TRBJ1-1; TRBD1 is a possible D gene (6 bases). The V end was cut by 4 bases, the J end by 2 bases, with 17 bases between. Germline V gives CDR1 SNHLY, CDR2 FYNNEI. This CDR3 is built from 16 residues. CDR3 in amino acids: CASSGFGQTGNTEAFF. CDR3 DNA: TGTGCCAGCAGTGGATTCGGACAGACAGGAAACACTGAAGCTTTCTTT.

The genes are TRBV4-3 and TRBJ1-1, with TRBD1 matching over 12 bases. This CDR3 comprises 18 residues. Germline lookup yields CDR1 LGHNA and CDR2 YSLEER. V lost 0 bases to trimming and J lost 3 bases; unmatched junction nucleotides: 8. In DNA form, the CDR3 reads TGCGCCAGCAGCCAAGAGGGACAGGGGGCGTTTGAGGACACTGAAGCTTTCTTT. It encodes CASSQEGQGAFEDTEAFF.

This clone was detected only a few times. The rearrangement uses TRBV6-2 or TRBV6-3 and TRBJ1-1; TRBD1 matches at 7 bases. The CDR3 consists of 15 residues. CDR1 and CDR2 from the germline V gene are MNHEY and SVGEGT. V lost 3 bases and J lost 10; bases outside the gene matches: 14. CDR3 DNA: TGTGCCAGCAGTTATCGGGCCACAGGGGTTAAGGGAGCTTTCTTT. Protein: CASSYRATGVKGAFF.

The genes are TRBV11-2 and TRBJ1-1; D remains unclear. Trimming left V 3 bases short and J 1 base short, with 9 bases between. Germline values: CDR1 SGHAT, CDR2 FQNNGV. The CDR3 contains 14 residues. CDR3 protein: CASSFSGGNTEAFF. CDR3 in DNA: TGTGCCAGCAGCTTCAGCGGAGGGAACACTGAAGCTTTCTTT.

This sequence joins TRBV6-5 and TRBJ2-1; 7 bases are a match to TRBD1. The CDR3 has 13 amino acids. CDR1 is MNHEY, CDR2 SVGAGI, per germline. J lost 7 bases, V lost 4 bases, and 4 bases had no gene match. The CDR3: CASSSTGYNEQFF. In DNA, the CDR3 is TGTGCCAGCAGTTCGACAGGGTATAATGAGCAGTTCTTC.

This clone was counted only a few times. J is TRBJ2-1 and V is TRBV4-1; 12 positions agree with TRBD2. CDR1 and CDR2 from the germline V gene are MGHRA and YSYEKL. After removal of 2 bases from V and 3 bases from J, the junction contained 2 bases not matched to a gene. The CDR3 loop spans 16 amino acids. CDR3 amino acids: CASSQPTSGSYNEQFF. The CDR3 DNA is TGCGCCAGCAGCCAACCGACTAGCGGGAGCTACAATGAGCAGTTCTTC.

This clone was seen a few times. The chain employs TRBV28 and TRBJ1-1; no firm D call. The CDR3 totals 15 residues. Trimming removed 6 bases at V and 3 bases at J, with 17 bases between. CDR1 MDHEN and CDR2 SYDVKM come from the germline V gene. CDR3 DNA sequence: TGTGCCAGCAGCATCGAACGGGTGAGACACACTGAAGCTTTCTTT. Its protein is CASSIERVRHTEAFF. Drawing the rest from reference TRBV28 and TRBJ1-1, the complete variable domain is DVKVTQSSRYLVKRTGEKVFLECVQDMDHENMFWYRQDPGLGLRLIYFSYDVKMKEKGDIPEGYSVSREKKERFSLILESASTNQTSMYLCASSIERVRHTEAFFGQGTRLTVV.

This clone was seen only once. J is TRBJ1-1 and V is TRBV28; D might be TRBD1 (6 bases). This CDR3 region has 17 residues. Trimming cost V 1 base and J 4 bases, with 19 bases left between them. Germline CDR1 MDHEN, CDR2 SYDVKM. DNA of the CDR3: TGTGCCAGCAGTTTATTCGGGGGGCGCCGGGTGGGCACTGAAGCTTTCTTT. It codes for CASSLFGGRRVGTEAFF.

This chain uses TRBV9 with TRBJ1-2, with D uncertain. The CDR3 is 14 residues long. Germline loops: CDR1 SGDLS, CDR2 YYNGEE. V was clipped by 0 bases and J by 3 bases, with 9 bases between them. CDR3 coding DNA: TGTGCCAGCAGCGTAGGGGCGAGGGACTATGGCTACACCTTC. Its protein product is CASSVGARDYGYTF.

The chain employs TRBV14 and TRBJ1-3; D unresolved. The CDR3 is 15 residues long. Trimming took 1 base from V and 2 from J, leaving 9 bases between them. The germline gives CDR1 SGHDN, CDR2 FVKESK. The CDR3 loop is CASSQGVYPGNTIYF. For the CDR3, the DNA is TGTGCCAGCAGCCAAGGAGTTTACCCTGGAAACACCATATATTTT. The complete variable domain, with remaining parts taken from reference TRBV14 and TRBJ1-3, reads EAGVTQFPSHSVIEKGQTVTLRCDPISGHDNLYWYRRVMGKEIKFLLHFVKESKQDESGMPNNRFLAERTGGTYSTLKVQPAELEDSGVYFCASSQGVYPGNTIYFGEGSWLTVV.

V is TRBV3-1 (or the pseudogene TRBV3-2) and J is TRBJ1-2; no reliable D call. The CDR3 extends over 13 amino acids. Looked up from germline, CDR1 is LGHDT and CDR2 is YNNKEL (reference sequence). V was pared by 7 bases and J by 6 bases, with 15 bases between. The CDR3 loop is CASTTAGGHGYTF. The CDR3, as DNA: TGTGCCAGCACCACGGCAGGAGGTCATGGCTACACCTTC.

The chain links TRBV19 to TRBJ2-1, with 7 bases identical to TRBD2. Germline loops: CDR1 LNHDA, CDR2 SQIVND (reference sequence). This CDR3 is built from 19 residues. V lost 3 bases, J lost 7 bases, and 21 bases stayed unmatched. For the CDR3, the DNA is TGTGCCAGTAGTATCTCTCTCGAGGTGGCTAGCGGACCATTTAATGAGCAGTTCTTC. Translation: CASSISLEVASGPFNEQFF.

This chain joins TRBV9 and TRBJ2-7, with 11 bases identical to TRBD1. Germline V gene lookup returns CDR1 SGDLS and CDR2 YYNGEE. V gave up 4 bases and J gave up 2 bases; unmatched junction bases: 8. The CDR3 is 16 amino acids. The CDR3 sequence is CASSPPGGQGAYEQYF. CDR3 in DNA: TGTGCCAGCAGCCCACCAGGGGGACAGGGGGCCTACGAGCAGTACTTC.

The rearrangement joins TRBV27 to TRBJ1-2; D gene uncertain. Between the trimmed V and J ends, which lost 5 bases and 6 bases, there was a span of 13 bases. Germline lookup yields CDR1 MNHEY and CDR2 SMNVEV (reference sequence). The CDR3 is 13 amino acids. The CDR3 sequence is CASSPSSTDGYTF. The CDR3 nucleotides read TGTGCCAGCAGTCCATCCTCTACTGATGGCTACACCTTC.

Here the CDR3 DNA reads TGTGCCAGCTCACCTACGGGAGGGTCTTGGGATGAGCAGTTCTTC. Amino acids: CASSPTGGSWDEQFF. This chain joins TRBV18 and TRBJ2-1, with 8 positions matching TRBD2. Germline V gene sequence: CDR1 KGHSH, CDR2 LQKENI. With 3 bases clipped from V and 8 bases from J, the junction kept 9 bases outside the gene matches. The CDR3 contains 15 residues.